Presented here are 22 T cell receptor beta chains from one specimen sequenced in a study of blood T cell repertoires in COVID-19. The assay was immunoSEQ multiplex PCR, and TCRdb's table has in-frame clones only and misses some. The table records 100,000 to 150,000 clones, over 75% of them present only once. The sample consisted of peripheral blood. These receptors came from a woman of 80 years or more with acute or convalescent COVID-19.

This chain uses TRBV24-1 with TRBJ2-5, with TRBD1 matching over 11 bases. V was pared by 4 bases and J by 4 bases, with 4 bases of the junction left unmatched. Looked up from germline, CDR1 is KGHDR and CDR2 is SFDVKD. This CDR3 is 15 amino acids long. The DNA of the CDR3 is TGTGCCACCAGTGACCCGGGGACAGGGGGAGAGACCCAGTACTTC. Amino acid sequence: CATSDPGTGGETQYF.

This clone was observed once. The chain employs TRBV18 and TRBJ1-2, with a possible D match to TRBD1 (5 bases). The CDR3 contains 12 residues. Germline-derived CDR1 and CDR2 are KGHSH and LQKENI. Trimming pared 3 bases from V and 8 bases from J, leaving 10 bases between. CDR3 loop: CASSPQGGGYTF. The CDR3 coding sequence is TGTGCCAGCTCACCCCAGGGTGGGGGCTACACCTTC.

The J gene is TRBJ2-5, the V gene TRBV28, with 9 bases matching TRBD2. The CDR3 length is 15 residues. The germline CDR1 and CDR2 sequences are MDHEN and SYDVKM. V dropped 4 bases and J dropped 5; count of bases not matched to a gene: 8. CDR3 protein: CASSSPGLAMETQYF. CDR3 coding DNA: TGTGCCAGCAGTTCACCTGGACTAGCGATGGAGACCCAGTACTTC.

The chain combines TRBV6-5 with TRBJ2-5, with D tentatively TRBD2 (5 bases). Deletions cut 6 bases from V and 1 base from J, with 12 bases between. The CDR3 covers 14 residues. Per the germline V gene, CDR1 is MNHEY and CDR2 is SVGAGI. The CDR3: CASRFGLLQETQYF. For the CDR3, the DNA is TGTGCCAGCAGATTTGGACTTCTCCAAGAGACCCAGTACTTC.

V usage is TRBV5-8 and J usage is TRBJ1-2; D possibly corresponds to TRBD1 (5 bases). The germline V gene encodes CDR1 SGHTS and CDR2 YDEGEE. The V end was cut by 3 bases, the J end by 2 bases, with 11 bases between. This CDR3 spans 14 amino acids. The CDR3 DNA is TGTGCCAGCAGCTGGAGACAGAGGAACTATGGCTACACCTTC. Its translation is CASSWRQRNYGYTF.

This chain links TRBV7-6 with TRBJ1-1, with TRBD1 matching over 7 bases. V lost 6 bases, J lost 3 bases, and 16 bases stayed unmatched. The CDR3 extends over 17 amino acids. Germline CDR1 and CDR2: SGHVS and FNYEAQ. The CDR3 sequence is CASSRRRTWTGDTEAFF. The CDR3 nucleotides are TGTGCCAGCAGTCGAAGGAGGACCTGGACAGGCGACACTGAAGCTTTCTTT.

The chain couples TRBV28 to TRBJ2-5; D is possibly TRBD1 (6 bases). The CDR3 extends over 14 amino acids. Germline V gene lookup returns CDR1 MDHEN and CDR2 SYDVKM. The V gene lost 7 bases and the J gene lost 4 bases, with 16 bases spanning the gap. CDR3 residues: CASTTTGNLETQYF. The CDR3 coding sequence is TGTGCCAGCACTACCACAGGGAACCTAGAGACCCAGTACTTC.

J is TRBJ1-2 and V is TRBV5-6; D gene unclear. The CDR3 sequence is 13 residues long. Between the trimmed V and J ends, which lost 0 bases and 8 bases, there was a span of 11 bases. Germline V gives CDR1 SGHDT, CDR2 YYEEEE. CDR3 coding DNA: TGTGCCAGCAGCTTGGGTCCCTATAAGGGCTACACCTTC. Residues: CASSLGPYKGYTF.

This chain joins TRBV7-8 and TRBJ1-5; no clear D gene. The CDR3 is 11 amino acids. The V and J ends lost 4 bases and 11 bases respectively, with 9 bases between them. The germline V gene has CDR1 SGHVS and CDR2 FQNEAQ. The CDR3 protein is CASSSDITQHF. CDR3 DNA sequence: TGTGCCAGCAGCTCAGACATCACCCAGCATTTT.

The chain joins TRBV5-1 to TRBJ1-2, with a tentative D call TRBD1 (5 bases). Germline V CDR1 and CDR2: SGHRS, YFSETQ. Trimming stripped 0 bases from V and 4 bases from J, with 7 bases between. The length of the CDR3 is 13 residues. Here the CDR3 reads CASSLGQLYGYTF. For the CDR3, the DNA is TGCGCCAGCAGCTTGGGACAGCTCTATGGCTACACCTTC.

The J gene is TRBJ2-7, the V gene TRBV5-4; TRBD2 aligns across 10 bases. The CDR3 sequence is 15 residues long. Trimming removed 4 bases from V and 2 bases from J; junction bases left unmatched: 6. Germline V gene lookup returns CDR1 SGHNT and CDR2 YYREEE (reference sequence). The CDR3 DNA reads as TGTGCCAGCAGCCCTACTAGCGGGGAGACCTACGAGCAGTACTTC. Amino acid sequence: CASSPTSGETYEQYF.

The CDR3 region has the DNA TGTGCCATCAGGGCCCGATACGAGCAGTACTTC. The encoded protein is CAIRARYEQYF. The chain recombines TRBV14 with TRBJ2-7, with a tentative D call TRBD1 (5 bases). CDR1 SGHDN and CDR2 FVKESK come from the germline V gene. Trimming took 10 bases from V and 4 from J, leaving 11 bases between them. The CDR3 extends over 11 amino acids.

This chain joins TRBV5-1 and TRBJ2-5; 11 positions agree with TRBD1. The CDR3 spans 17 residues. CDR1 SGHRS and CDR2 YFSETQ come from the germline V gene. V lost 1 base and J lost 5; bases outside the gene matches: 10. CDR3 sequence: CASSLSAGTGGRETQYF. The CDR3 DNA reads TGCGCCAGCAGCTTGTCCGCCGGGACAGGGGGTAGGGAGACCCAGTACTTC. Based on the CDR3 plus reference TRBV5-1 and TRBJ2-5, the full variable domain is KAGVTQTPRYLIKTRGQQVTLSCSPISGHRSVSWYQQTPGQGLQFLFEYFSETQRNKGNFPGRFSGRQFSNSRSEMNVSTLELGDSALYLCASSLSAGTGGRETQYFGPGTRLLVL.

The genes are TRBV19 and TRBJ2-2; 7 bases map to TRBD1. The CDR3 spans 19 residues. V dropped 8 bases and J dropped 6; count of bases not matched to a gene: 24. Germline V gene data show CDR1 as LNHDA and CDR2 as SQIVND (reference sequence). The CDR3 loop is CASSRQGSSGRPKSGELFF. CDR3 DNA sequence: TGTGCCAGTTCCCGACAGGGAAGCAGCGGAAGGCCAAAGTCCGGGGAGCTGTTTTTT.

This clone occurred once. The V and J genes are TRBV6-5 and TRBJ1-1; D unclear. V dropped 8 bases and J dropped 3 bases, with 10 bases sitting between them. The CDR3 has 12 amino acids. The germline V gene has CDR1 MNHEY and CDR2 SVGAGI. DNA for the CDR3: TGTGCCAGCTCCCGGGTGGACACTGAAGCTTTCTTT. Translating it yields CASSRVDTEAFF.

This rearrangement joins TRBV9 to TRBJ1-3; tentative D call: TRBD1 (6 bases). The ends were cut back, 2 bases at V and 8 bases at J, with 17 bases in the middle. Germline lookup yields CDR1 SGDLS and CDR2 YYNGEE. The CDR3 has 15 amino acids. The CDR3 region has the DNA TGTGCCAGCAGCGTGGGATCAGGGGCCGGAGACACCATATATTTT. The encoded protein is CASSVGSGAGDTIYF.

As regards this clone: Other DNA sequences within the sample encode an identical CDR3. V is TRBV6-5 and J is TRBJ2-1; TRBD2 matches at 7 bases. The germline V gene encodes CDR1 MNHEY and CDR2 SVGAGI. V shed 8 bases, J shed 0 bases, and the junction held 1 base outside the gene matches. This CDR3 has 13 residues. CDR3 region: CASRGSSYNEQFF. CDR3 sequence (DNA): TGTGCCAGCCGCGGGAGCTCCTACAATGAGCAGTTCTTC.

The chain uses TRBV5-4 and TRBJ1-2, with D unresolved. This CDR3 has 13 amino acids. With 1 base removed from V and 0 bases from J, the gap between germline ends came to 4 bases. The germline gives CDR1 SGHNT, CDR2 YYREEE (reference sequence). The CDR3: CASSLLANYGYTF. CDR3 bases: TGTGCCAGCAGCTTGTTAGCTAACTATGGCTACACCTTC.

The genes are TRBV18 and TRBJ2-1; 10 positions agree with TRBD2. Germline V CDR1 and CDR2: KGHSH, LQKENI. This CDR3 spans 15 amino acids. The V and J ends lost 3 bases and 6 bases, in that order; junction bases with no gene match: 5. In DNA, the CDR3 is TGTGCCAGCTCACCGAGCGGGGGGGCAGGCAATGAGCAGTTCTTC. Protein sequence: CASSPSGGAGNEQFF.

The chain carries TRBV24-1 and TRBJ2-3, with 9 bases matching TRBD1. CDR1 is KGHDR, CDR2 SFDVKD, per germline. V shed 4 bases, J shed 5 bases, and the junction held 9 bases outside the gene matches. The CDR3 loop spans 16 amino acids. CDR3 protein: CATSDPHRGHGDTQYF. CDR3 bases: TGTGCCACCAGTGACCCCCACAGGGGGCATGGAGATACGCAGTATTTT.

This chain links TRBV7-3 with TRBJ2-5; a weak D match, TRBD1 (6 bases). Germline CDR1 and CDR2: SGHTA and FQGTGA. V was pared by 1 base and J by 5 bases, with 14 bases between. The CDR3 extends over 15 amino acids. CDR3 protein: CASSLNRGGVETQYF. The CDR3 coding sequence is TGTGCCAGCAGCTTAAACCGAGGGGGAGTCGAGACCCAGTACTTC.

The V gene is TRBV2, the J gene TRBJ2-2; D perhaps matches TRBD2 (6 bases). V lost 6 bases and J 6 bases, leaving 11 bases between the germline ends. The CDR3 is made up of 13 amino acids. Per the germline V gene, CDR1 is SNHLY and CDR2 is FYNNEI. CDR3: CASRPSVAGELFF. The CDR3 DNA is TGTGCCAGCAGGCCTAGCGTAGCCGGGGAGCTGTTTTTT.